The clone carrying this T cell receptor beta chain showed up just a few times. Its specificity is unknown. The germline V gene encodes CDR1 LNHNV and CDR2 YYDKDF (reference sequence). The CDR3 has 13 amino acids. V was trimmed by 3 bases and J by 0 bases, leaving 6 bases between them. These data originate in a study of response to subunit inactivated influenza vaccine. Study-wide points: The authors suggested that few new T cells are recruited per seasonal influenza vaccination.

TCRdb used MiXCR to reprocess the RT-PCR reads, holding one entry per CDR3 protein. Of over 750,000 distinct CDR3 sequences listed, 21% are singletons. Source: PBMCs from blood, taken 5 to 6 days after vaccination. The V gene is TRBV15, the J gene TRBJ2-7; no reliable D call. This receptor was identified in a man between 50 and 59 years old who received an inactivated influenza vaccine. CDR3 amino acids: CATSSLASYEQYF. The CDR3 DNA is TGTGCCACCAGCAGCTTGGCCTCCTACGAGCAGTACTTC.